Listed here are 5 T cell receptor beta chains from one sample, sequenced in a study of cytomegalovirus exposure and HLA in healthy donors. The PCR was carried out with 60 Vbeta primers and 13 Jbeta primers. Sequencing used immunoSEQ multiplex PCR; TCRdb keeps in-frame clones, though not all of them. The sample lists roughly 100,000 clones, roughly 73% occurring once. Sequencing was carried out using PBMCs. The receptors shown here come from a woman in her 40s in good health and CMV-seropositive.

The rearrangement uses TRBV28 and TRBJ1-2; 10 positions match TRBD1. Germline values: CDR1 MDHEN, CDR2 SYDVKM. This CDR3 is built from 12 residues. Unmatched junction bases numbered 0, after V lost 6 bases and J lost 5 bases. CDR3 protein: CASRDRGYGYTF. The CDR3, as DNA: TGTGCCAGCAGGGACAGGGGGTATGGCTACACCTTC.

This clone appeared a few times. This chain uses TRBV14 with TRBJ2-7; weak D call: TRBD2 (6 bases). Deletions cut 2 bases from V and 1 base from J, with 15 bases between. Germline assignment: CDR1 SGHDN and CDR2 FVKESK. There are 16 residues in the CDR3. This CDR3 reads CASSQRTNRGSYEQYF. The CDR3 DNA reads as TGTGCCAGCAGCCAACGGACTAACCGAGGTTCCTACGAGCAGTACTTC.

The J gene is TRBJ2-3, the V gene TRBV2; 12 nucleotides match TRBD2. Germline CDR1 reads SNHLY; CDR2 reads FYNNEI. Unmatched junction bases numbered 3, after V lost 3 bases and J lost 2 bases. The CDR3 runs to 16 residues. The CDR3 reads CASSDLAGGITDTQYF. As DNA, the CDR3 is TGTGCCAGCAGTGACCTAGCGGGAGGGATCACAGATACGCAGTATTTT. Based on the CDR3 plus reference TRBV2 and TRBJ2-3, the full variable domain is EPEVTQTPSHQVTQMGQEVILRCVPISNHLYFYWYRQILGQKVEFLVSFYNNEISEKSEIFDDQFSVERPDGSNFTLKIRSTKLEDSAMYFCASSDLAGGITDTQYFGPGTRLTVL.

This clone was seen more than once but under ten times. The CDR3 coding sequence is TGCGCCAGCAGCCAAGATGTGGGGGGAGCTTTCTTT. Amino acid sequence: CASSQDVGGAFF. This chain connects TRBV4-3 to TRBJ1-1; the D gene is possibly TRBD1 (5 bases). The V gene lost 0 bases and the J gene lost 10 bases, with 9 bases spanning the gap. From germline, CDR1 is LGHNA and CDR2 YSLEER. The CDR3 is 12 residues long.

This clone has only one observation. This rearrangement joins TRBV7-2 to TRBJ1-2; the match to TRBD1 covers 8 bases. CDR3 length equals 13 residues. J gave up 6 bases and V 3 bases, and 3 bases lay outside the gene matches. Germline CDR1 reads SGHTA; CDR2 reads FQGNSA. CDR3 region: CASSLTGDDGYTF. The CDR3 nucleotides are TGTGCCAGCAGCTTGACAGGGGACGATGGCTACACCTTC.